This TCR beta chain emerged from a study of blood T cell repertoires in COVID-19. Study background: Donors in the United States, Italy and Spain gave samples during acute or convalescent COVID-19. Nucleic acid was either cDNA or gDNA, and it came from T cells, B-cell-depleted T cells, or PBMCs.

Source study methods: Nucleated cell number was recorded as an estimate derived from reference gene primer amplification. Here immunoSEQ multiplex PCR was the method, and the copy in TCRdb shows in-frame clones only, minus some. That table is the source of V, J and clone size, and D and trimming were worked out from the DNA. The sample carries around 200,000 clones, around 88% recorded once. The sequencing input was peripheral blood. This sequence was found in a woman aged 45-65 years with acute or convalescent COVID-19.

The CDR3 is CASTGAAGGGHLYEQFF. CDR3 nucleotides: TGTGCCAGTACAGGCGCCGCCGGGGGAGGGCATCTCTATGAGCAGTTCTTC. The rearrangement joins TRBV19 to TRBJ2-1, with 7 bases matching TRBD2. This CDR3 has 17 residues. The germline CDR1 and CDR2 sequences are LNHDA and SQIVND (reference sequence). Losses at the gene ends were 7 bases for V and 8 bases for J; bases not matched to a gene: 20.